The T cell receptor beta chain described here comes from a study of beta chain features in type 1 diabetes. CDR3 length: 13 residues. V trimming: 9 bases; J trimming: 9 bases; junction bases outside the gene matches: 10. Germline CDR1 is SGHDN and CDR2 is FVKESK. The sequenced template was cDNA made from the entire isolated RNA. Profiling relied on immunoSEQ multiplex PCR, and the TCRdb table lists in-frame clones only, not all of them. The table lists approximately 140,000 clones, roughly 9.3% of them singletons, with 0.65% in the top ten. This clone occurred many times. Material: central memory CD4+ T cells from blood. The clonotype was recovered from a woman between 40 and 55 years old in good health. J is TRBJ2-1 and V is TRBV14, with TRBD1 matching over 8 bases. The CDR3 is CASSDRERGEQFF. CDR3 nucleotides: TGTGCCAGTTCGGACAGGGAGAGAGGTGAGCAGTTCTTC. Looking up the rest from reference TRBV14 and TRBJ2-1 gives the full variable domain: EAGVTQFPSHSVIEKGQTVTLRCDPISGHDNLYWYRRVMGKEIKFLLHFVKESKQDESGMPNNRFLAERTGGTYSTLKVQPAELEDSGVYFCASSDRERGEQFFGPGTRLTVL.